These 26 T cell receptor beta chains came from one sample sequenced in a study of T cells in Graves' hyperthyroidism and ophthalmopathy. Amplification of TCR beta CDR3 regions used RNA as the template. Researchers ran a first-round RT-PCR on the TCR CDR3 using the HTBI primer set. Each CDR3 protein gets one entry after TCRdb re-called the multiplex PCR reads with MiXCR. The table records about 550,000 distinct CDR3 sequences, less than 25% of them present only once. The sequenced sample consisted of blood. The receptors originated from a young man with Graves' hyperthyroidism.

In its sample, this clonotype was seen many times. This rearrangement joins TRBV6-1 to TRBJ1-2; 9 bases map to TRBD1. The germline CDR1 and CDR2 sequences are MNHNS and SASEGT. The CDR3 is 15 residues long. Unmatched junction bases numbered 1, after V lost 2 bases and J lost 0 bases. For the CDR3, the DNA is TGTGCCAGCAGTGAACGGACAGGGGCTAACTATGGCTACACCTTC. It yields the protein CASSERTGANYGYTF.

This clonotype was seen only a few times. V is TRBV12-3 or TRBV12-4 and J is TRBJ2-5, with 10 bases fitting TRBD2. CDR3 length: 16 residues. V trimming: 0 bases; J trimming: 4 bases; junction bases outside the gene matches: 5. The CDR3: CASSLALAGVRETQYF. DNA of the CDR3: TGTGCCAGCAGTTTAGCGCTAGCGGGAGTGAGAGAGACCCAGTACTTC.

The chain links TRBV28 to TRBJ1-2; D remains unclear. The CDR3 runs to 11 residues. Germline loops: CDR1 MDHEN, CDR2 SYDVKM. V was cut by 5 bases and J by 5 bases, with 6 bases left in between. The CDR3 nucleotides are TGTGCCAGCAGTGCCCGTTATGGCTACACCTTC. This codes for CASSARYGYTF.

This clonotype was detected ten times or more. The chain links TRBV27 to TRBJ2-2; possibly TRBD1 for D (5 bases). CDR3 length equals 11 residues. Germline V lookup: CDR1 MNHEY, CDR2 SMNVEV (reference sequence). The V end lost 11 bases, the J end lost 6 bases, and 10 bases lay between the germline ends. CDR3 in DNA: TGTGCCGTCAGGGTGTCCGGGGAGCTGTTTTTT. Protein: CAVRVSGELFF.

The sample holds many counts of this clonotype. The CDR3 bases are TGTGCCAGTAGGGTCGCGGGGGATAAAGAGACCCAGTACTTC. This sequence encodes CASRVAGDKETQYF. The chain is built from TRBV19 and TRBJ2-5; TRBD2 aligns across 7 bases. The trim removed 6 bases at V and 3 bases at J, leaving 7 bases unmatched. CDR3 length: 14 amino acids. Germline loops: CDR1 LNHDA, CDR2 SQIVND (reference sequence). Using reference TRBV19 and TRBJ2-5 for the parts outside the CDR3, the full variable domain is DGGITQSPKYLFRKEGQNVTLSCEQNLNHDAMYWYRQDPGQGLRLIYYSQIVNDFQKGDIAEGYSVSREKKESFPLTVTSAQKNPTAFYLCASRVAGDKETQYFGPGTRLLVL.

The CDR3 DNA is TGCAGCGCTCTAAACTCTAGATCAGGTCCCTACGAGCAGTACTTC. It codes for CSALNSRSGPYEQYF. The J gene is TRBJ2-7, the V gene TRBV29-1; D gene uncertain. In germline, CDR1 is SQVTM, CDR2 ANQGSEA. Trimming shortened V by 7 bases and J by 2 bases, and 21 bases separated the two germline ends. The CDR3 is made up of 15 amino acids.

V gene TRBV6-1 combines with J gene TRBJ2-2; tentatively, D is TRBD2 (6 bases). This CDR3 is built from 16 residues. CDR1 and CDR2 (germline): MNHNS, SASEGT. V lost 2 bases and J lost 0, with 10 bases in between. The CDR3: CASSERRGSNTGELFF. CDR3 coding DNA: TGTGCCAGCAGTGAAAGGCGGGGCTCGAACACCGGGGAGCTGTTTTTT.

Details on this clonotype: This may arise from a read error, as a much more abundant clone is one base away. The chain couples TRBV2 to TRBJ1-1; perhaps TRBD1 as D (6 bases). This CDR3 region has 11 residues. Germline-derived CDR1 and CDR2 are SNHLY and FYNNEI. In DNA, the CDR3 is TGTGCCAGCGAGGGGGACGGAGAAGCTTGCTTT. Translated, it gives CASEGDGEACF.

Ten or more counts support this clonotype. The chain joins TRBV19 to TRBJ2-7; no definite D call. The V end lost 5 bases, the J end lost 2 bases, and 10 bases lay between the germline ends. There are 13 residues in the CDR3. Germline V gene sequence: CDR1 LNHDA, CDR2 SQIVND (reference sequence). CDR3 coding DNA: TGTGCCAGTAGTCCCCACAAGGCCTACGAGCAGTACTTC. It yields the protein CASSPHKAYEQYF.

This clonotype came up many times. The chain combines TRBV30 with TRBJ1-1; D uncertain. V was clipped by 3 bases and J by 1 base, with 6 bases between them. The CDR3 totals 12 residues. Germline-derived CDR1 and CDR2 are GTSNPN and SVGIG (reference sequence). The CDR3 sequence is CAWRVENTEAFF. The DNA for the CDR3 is TGTGCCTGGAGGGTGGAGAACACTGAAGCTTTCTTT.

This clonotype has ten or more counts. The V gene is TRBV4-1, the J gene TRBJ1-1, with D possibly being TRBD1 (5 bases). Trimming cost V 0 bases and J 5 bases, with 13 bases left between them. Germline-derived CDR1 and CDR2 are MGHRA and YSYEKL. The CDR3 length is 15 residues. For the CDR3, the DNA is TGCGCCAGCAGCCAAGATGGAAGGGGAGGAACTGAAGCTTTCTTT. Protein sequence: CASSQDGRGGTEAFF.

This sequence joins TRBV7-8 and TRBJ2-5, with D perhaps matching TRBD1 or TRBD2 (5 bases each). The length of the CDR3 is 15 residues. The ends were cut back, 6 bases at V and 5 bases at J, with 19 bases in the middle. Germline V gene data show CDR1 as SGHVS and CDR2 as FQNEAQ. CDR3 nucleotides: TGTGCCAGCAGTCCACCCGGGGTGGGGGTGGAGACCCAGTACTTC. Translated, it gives CASSPPGVGVETQYF.

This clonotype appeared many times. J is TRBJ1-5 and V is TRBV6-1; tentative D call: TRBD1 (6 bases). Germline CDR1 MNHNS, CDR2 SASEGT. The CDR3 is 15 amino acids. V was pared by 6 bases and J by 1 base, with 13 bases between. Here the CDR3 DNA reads TGTGCCAGCAGACCCGGACAGTCGAGCAATCAGCCCCAGCATTTT. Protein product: CASRPGQSSNQPQHF.

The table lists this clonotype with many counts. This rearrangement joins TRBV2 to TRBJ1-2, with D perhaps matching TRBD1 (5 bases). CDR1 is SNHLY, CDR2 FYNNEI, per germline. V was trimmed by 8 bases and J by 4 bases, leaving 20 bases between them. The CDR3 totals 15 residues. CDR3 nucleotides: TGTGCCAGCGGCCCCCGGGACGCGCACGGCTATGGCTACACCTTC. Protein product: CASGPRDAHGYGYTF.

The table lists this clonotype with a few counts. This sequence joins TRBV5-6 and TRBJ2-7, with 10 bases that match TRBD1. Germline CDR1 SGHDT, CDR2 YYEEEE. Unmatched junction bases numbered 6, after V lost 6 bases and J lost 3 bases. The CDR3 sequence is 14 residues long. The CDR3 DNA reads TGTGCCAGCACCTTCGGGACAGGGGTCTACGAGCAGTACTTC. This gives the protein CASTFGTGVYEQYF.

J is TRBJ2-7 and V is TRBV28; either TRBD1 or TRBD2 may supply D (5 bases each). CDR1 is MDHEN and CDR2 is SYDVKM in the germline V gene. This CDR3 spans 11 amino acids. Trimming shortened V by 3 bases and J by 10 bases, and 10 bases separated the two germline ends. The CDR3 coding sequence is TGTGCCAGCAGTTTGGGGGTCAGCCAGTACTTC. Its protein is CASSLGVSQYF.

The CDR3 reads CASSYGPGRLVQETQYF. The CDR3, as DNA: TGTGCCAGCAGTTACGGCCCGGGCAGACTAGTCCAAGAGACCCAGTACTTC. The chain carries TRBV6-2 or TRBV6-3 and TRBJ2-5, with D perhaps matching TRBD2 (6 bases). The germline V and J ends were trimmed by 2 bases and 1 base, with 17 bases remaining between them. Per germline, CDR1 MNHEY and CDR2 SVGEGT. The CDR3 extends over 17 amino acids.

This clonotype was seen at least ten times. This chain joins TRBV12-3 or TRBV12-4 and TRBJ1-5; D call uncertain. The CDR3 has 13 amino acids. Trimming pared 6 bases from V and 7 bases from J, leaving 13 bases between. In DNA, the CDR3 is TGTGCCAGCAGCCTTCGTGCCAGACAGCCCCAGCATTTT. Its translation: CASSLRARQPQHF.

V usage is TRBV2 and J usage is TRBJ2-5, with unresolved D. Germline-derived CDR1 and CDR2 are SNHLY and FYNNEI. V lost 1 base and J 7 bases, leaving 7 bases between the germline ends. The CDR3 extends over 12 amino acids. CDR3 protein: CASSEDLGTQYF. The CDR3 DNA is TGTGCCAGCAGTGAAGATTTGGGGACCCAGTACTTC.

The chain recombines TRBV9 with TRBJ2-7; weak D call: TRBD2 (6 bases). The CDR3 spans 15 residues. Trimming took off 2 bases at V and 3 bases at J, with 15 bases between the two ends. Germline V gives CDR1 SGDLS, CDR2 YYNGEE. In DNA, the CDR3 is TGTGCCAGCAGCGTCACCGGGACTCAAGACTACGAGCAGTACTTC. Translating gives CASSVTGTQDYEQYF.

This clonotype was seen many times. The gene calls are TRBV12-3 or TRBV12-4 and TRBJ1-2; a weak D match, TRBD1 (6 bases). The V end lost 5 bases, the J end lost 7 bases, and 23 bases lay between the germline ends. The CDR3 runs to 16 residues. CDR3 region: CASSPFDRTTASGYTF. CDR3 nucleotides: TGTGCCAGCAGTCCGTTCGACAGGACCACGGCTAGTGGCTACACCTTC.

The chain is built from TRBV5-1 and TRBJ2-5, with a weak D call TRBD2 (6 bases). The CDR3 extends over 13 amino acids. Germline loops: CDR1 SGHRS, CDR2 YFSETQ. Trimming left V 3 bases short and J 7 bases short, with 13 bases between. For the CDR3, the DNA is TGCGCCAGCAGCTGGGAGCCCGGGGGGACCCAGTACTTC. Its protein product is CASSWEPGGTQYF.

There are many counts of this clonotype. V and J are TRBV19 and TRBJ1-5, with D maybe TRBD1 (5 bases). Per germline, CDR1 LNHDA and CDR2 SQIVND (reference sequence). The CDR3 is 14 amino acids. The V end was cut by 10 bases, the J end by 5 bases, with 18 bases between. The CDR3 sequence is CAITCEGLYQPQHF. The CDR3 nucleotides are TGTGCCATCACCTGTGAGGGGTTATATCAGCCCCAGCATTTT. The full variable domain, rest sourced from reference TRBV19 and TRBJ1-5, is DGGITQSPKYLFRKEGQNVTLSCEQNLNHDAMYWYRQDPGQGLRLIYYSQIVNDFQKGDIAEGYSVSREKKESFPLTVTSAQKNPTAFYLCAITCEGLYQPQHFGDGTRLSIL.

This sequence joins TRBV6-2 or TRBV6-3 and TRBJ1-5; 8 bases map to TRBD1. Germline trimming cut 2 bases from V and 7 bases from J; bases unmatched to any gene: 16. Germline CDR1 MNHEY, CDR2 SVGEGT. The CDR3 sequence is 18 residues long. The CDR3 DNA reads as TGTGCCAGCAGTTACGAACTCGCGACAGGGGACCCCCGACAGCCCCAGCATTTT. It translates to CASSYELATGDPRQPQHF.

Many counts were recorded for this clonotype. The CDR3 loop reads CASSYRDRRMDTEAFF. The CDR3 nucleotides are TGTGCCAGCAGCTACCGGGACAGACGTATGGACACTGAAGCTTTCTTT. V gene TRBV9 combines with J gene TRBJ1-1, with TRBD1 identical over 7 bases. This CDR3 is built from 16 residues. The junction had 12 bases not matched to a gene; V was cut back by 4 bases and J by 3 bases. Germline V CDR1 and CDR2: SGDLS, YYNGEE.

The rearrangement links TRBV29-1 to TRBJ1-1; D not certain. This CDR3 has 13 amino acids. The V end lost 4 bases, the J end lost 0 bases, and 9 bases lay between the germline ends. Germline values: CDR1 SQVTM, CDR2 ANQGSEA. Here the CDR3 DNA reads TGCAGCGTTGGTACAGAGATGAACACTGAAGCTTTCTTT. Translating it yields CSVGTEMNTEAFF.